This T cell receptor beta chain appears in the sequencing data of a study of blood T cells in healthy people across ages. A J-beta primer mix and a sample-barcoded 5' primer were used in a second PCR of about 7 to 12 cycles. Each CDR3 protein is one row after TCRdb ran MiXCR on the 5' RACE reads. The sample holds 1.5 million to 1.9 million distinct CDR3 sequences; 35% to 45% are singletons and the top ten take around 4%. The CDR3 extends over 16 amino acids. J gave up 7 bases and V 2 bases, and 11 bases lay outside the gene matches. The germline V gene has CDR1 DFQATT and CDR2 SNEGSKA (reference sequence).

V and J are TRBV20-1 and TRBJ2-1; 10 bases align to TRBD2. This receptor was taken from a woman between 18 and 29 years old in good health. Sequenced sample: blood. CDR3 protein: CSARTRGLAIRNEQFF. CDR3 DNA sequence: TGCAGTGCTAGAACCAGGGGACTAGCGATTAGAAATGAGCAGTTCTTC.